Described below is a single T cell receptor (beta chain) sequence and its context. It has no known antigen specificity. Base qualities are not recorded, but no much larger clone differs from it by a single base. Using the deep immunoSEQ assay, multiplex PCR amplified TCR CDR3 regions from genomic DNA. Extracted genomic DNA from each cell subset was spread evenly across all wells of several immunoSEQ 96-well plates, with each plate serving as a replicate. Each replicate PCR for sorted subsets received 150 to 250 ng genomic DNA, equal to 30,000 or so T cell genomes. Purified libraries were quantified with a Qubit 3.0 fluorometer, sized on a Bioanalyzer 2100, and re-quantified with the KAPA Library Quantification kit. Every immunoSEQ 96-well plate was sequenced on a separate single-read 150-cycle Illumina NextSeq 550 flow cell. The original methods were these. Because the immunoSEQ output included only junctional sequences and no quality scores, the filtering could not be the same as the filtering used for full-length reads. To assign V/J genes and CDR3, sequences were annotated against IMGT germline references using PyIR, a Python wrapper for IgBLAST v1.9. Reads were removed for weak V/J assignments (E-value above 1e-6), missing CDR3, stop codons, out-of-frame junctions, or ambiguous translated residues. V3J clonotypes were defined as sequences sharing the same inferred V gene, J gene, and CDR3 amino acid sequence. Percentage overlap between repertoires was computed as shared unique clonotypes divided by the size of the smaller repertoire. RTK rarefaction, the Chao1 estimator, and Recon v2.1 estimates of unobserved clonotypes were used to assess repertoire richness. For all TCRbeta clonotypes obtained by the gDNA method from a few donors, generation probabilities were computed with OLGA. The immuneACCESS repertoire file appears here via TCRdb, limited to in-frame rearrangements. These files lack a portion of the clones; in checked studies, under half of the deficit traces to unresolved V genes, and the cause of the others is not known. V and J calls and clone size come straight from that table; D and trimming were deduced from the DNA. The sample data list more than 1,200,000 clones, and 98% to 99% of these were observed just once. The ten most abundant clones make up around 0.38% of the sample.

This entry belongs to a study of shared clonotypes between healthy human individuals (dated by TCRdb to between 2020 and 2021). In the study overall: The cohort comprised a couple of women and three men aged 18 to 49 years. Different laboratories and diverse techniques were used to prepare libraries and sequence TCR repertoires, to increase sequencing depth and limit assay-specific biases. For each donor, CD4 naive and CD4 memory were each given three plates, CD8 naive was given two plates, and CD8 memory was given one plate. Each donor's leukapheresis produced roughly between roughly 0.85 and 10 billion PBMCs. Blood TCR repertoires of about five healthy adults were deeply sequenced to estimate repertoire size and the extent of clonotype sharing between individuals. The full study reports these points: Rarefaction of sorted-subset datasets indicated incomplete sequencing despite the large sequencing depth. The genetic and exposure-history diversity represented was limited by the small number of donors. Naive subsets generally had larger estimated clonotype richness than memory subsets did. Across four donors, approximately 5% of naive CD4, roughly 3.8% of naive CD8, 2% to 2.5% of memory CD4, and approximately 0.4% of memory CD8 clonotypes were shared. Based on pairwise subsampling, the degree of clonotype sharing among donors was expected to be affected by sequencing depth. Sampling was restricted to blood, and TCR repertoires in tissues likely differ from the TCR repertoires found in blood. Compared with non-shared clonotypes, clonotypes shared by all four sorted-subset donors had higher generation probabilities.

The CDR1 and CDR2 encoded by the germline V gene are SNHLY and FYNNEI. The CDR3 measures 14 amino acids from cysteine to phenylalanine. The CDR3 DNA has 42 bases and is translated from base 1. The V end loses 5 bases and the J end loses 4 bases, and a stretch of 13 bases separates them. The donors were healthy, HIV-negative adults who had no recently reported acute infections or vaccinations. Only Caucasian adults living in Nashville, Tennessee, USA were represented among the donors. CD4+ T cells were enriched through magnetic negative selection, after which naive cells were positively selected on CD45RA and the remaining negative fraction served as the memory subset. Blood was obtained by leukapheresis, after which PBMCs were separated by Ficoll-Histopaque density gradient centrifugation and cryopreserved in liquid nitrogen vapor phase. Analytical flow cytometry was used to check the purity and quantity of each magnetically sorted T cell population. From each sorted fraction, genomic DNA was isolated and quantified by UV absorbance on a Nanodrop 2000c.

This chain is built from TRBV2 and TRBJ2-3; the D gene lacks a confident call. The sample taken for sequencing was naive CD4+ T cells sorted from blood. Sample cell subset or site, as interpreted from the label and publication: CD45RA+ positively selected. The TCR was taken from a man aged 30 to 45 in good health. The DNA reads as follows: TGTGCCAGCAGTTCCAGGTCTCACGCAGATACGCAGTATTTT. Its protein is CASSSRSHADTQYF.